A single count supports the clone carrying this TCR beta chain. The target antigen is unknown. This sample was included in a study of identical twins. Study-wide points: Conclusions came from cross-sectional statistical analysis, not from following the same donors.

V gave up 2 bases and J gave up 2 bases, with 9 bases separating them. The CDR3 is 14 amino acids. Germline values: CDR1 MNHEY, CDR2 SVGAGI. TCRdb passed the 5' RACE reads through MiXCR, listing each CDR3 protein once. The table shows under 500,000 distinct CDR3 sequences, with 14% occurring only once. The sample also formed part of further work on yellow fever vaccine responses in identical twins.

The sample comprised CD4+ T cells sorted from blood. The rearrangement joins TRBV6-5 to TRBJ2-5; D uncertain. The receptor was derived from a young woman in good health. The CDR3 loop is CASSYGAKQETQYF. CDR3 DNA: TGTGCCAGCAGTTACGGAGCAAAGCAAGAGACCCAGTACTTC.